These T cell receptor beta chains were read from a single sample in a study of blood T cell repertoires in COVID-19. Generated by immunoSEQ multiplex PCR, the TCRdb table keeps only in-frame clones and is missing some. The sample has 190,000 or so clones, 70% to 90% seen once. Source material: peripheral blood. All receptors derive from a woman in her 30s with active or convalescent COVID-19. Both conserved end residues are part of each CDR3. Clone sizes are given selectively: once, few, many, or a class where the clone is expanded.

CDR3: CASSLGGTGVSTNEKLFF; V: TRBV5-6; size: -
CDR3: CASSMGDRYNQPQHF; V: TRBV19; size: few
CDR3: CASSITPNTEAFF; V: TRBV19; size: -
CDR3: CASSPPPGLVVFYEQYF; V: TRBV11-2; size: -
CDR3: CASSFRGLAGVEQYF; V: TRBV11-2; size: -
CDR3: CASSRDSDLYGYTF; V: TRBV19; size: -
CDR3: CASSEALRGYEQYF; V: TRBV2; size: few
CDR3: CASSWGTGGLYEQYF; V: TRBV5-1; size: -
CDR3: CARSPQLAGRTDTQYF; V: TRBV5-3; size: -
CDR3: CATRGTGDYGYTF; V: TRBV24-1; size: -
CDR3: CASSPRYRGSNSPLHF; V: TRBV18; size: once
CDR3: CASSPSDRGSEKLFF; V: TRBV9; size: -
CDR3: CASSLQSNYGYTF; V: TRBV6-5; size: -
CDR3: CASSQRTSAEQFF; V: TRBV7-6; size: -
CDR3: CASSASEATEAFF; V: TRBV7-9; size: -
CDR3: CASSDGSGGIEQFF; V: TRBV10-2; size: -
CDR3: CASSLIRIAVQFF; V: TRBV28; size: -
CDR3: CASSSSDRGLYEQYF; V: TRBV5-1; size: -
CDR3: CASSQVRGEKLFF; V: TRBV3-1/TRBV3-2; size: -
CDR3: CASSRTGSNEKLFF; V: TRBV18; size: -
CDR3: CASSLWAWGNQPQHF; V: TRBV7-8; size: -
CDR3: CASSQEWTGRGTGELFF; V: TRBV14; size: -
CDR3: CASSLRETSGANVLTF; V: TRBV5-4; size: -
CDR3: CASSRKVAGTSPYEQYF; V: TRBV5-8; size: -
CDR3: CASSQRGGSYNEQFF; V: TRBV6-5; size: -
CDR3: CASSQYARQSENQPQHF; V: TRBV4-2; size: -
CDR3: CASSLLAEIKNNEQFF; V: TRBV27; size: -
CDR3: CASSATGTGSYEQYF; V: TRBV4-1; size: -
CDR3: CASSALAGETGELFF; V: TRBV7-9; size: -
CDR3: CATQETSGGGTQYF; V: TRBV10-3; size: -
CDR3: CAWSPDNLGLSSYNEQFF; V: TRBV30; size: once
CDR3: CASSRGLAGETQYF; V: TRBV11-2; size: -
CDR3: CASSLAGDPHEQFF; V: TRBV6-1; size: -
CDR3: CASSLGRVTGSGETQYF; V: TRBV11-2; size: -
CDR3: CASRHGQAMPLHF; V: TRBV7-9; size: -
CDR3: CASSQGGVVAGGHYEQYF; V: TRBV4-2; size: -
CDR3: CASSYYGGSNAEAFF; V: TRBV6-5; size: -
CDR3: CASSLTPTGNTEAFF; V: TRBV7-8; size: -
CDR3: CASTRRRATNEKLFF; V: TRBV2; size: once
CDR3: CASSYDQMPGNTIYF; V: TRBV28; size: -
CDR3: CASSFKLNTEAFF; V: TRBV5-4; size: -
CDR3: CATSFPRETQYF; V: TRBV15; size: -
CDR3: CASSSRQPPYGYTF; V: TRBV5-1; size: -
CDR3: CASSPGTSAAYEQYF; V: TRBV11-2; size: -
CDR3: CASSRGRADTQYF; V: TRBV27; size: -
CDR3: CASSQVADEQYF; V: TRBV3-1/TRBV3-2; size: -
CDR3: CASSYPFGSGANVLTF; V: TRBV6-2/TRBV6-3; size: once
CDR3: CASSAVTGGEDQPQHF; V: TRBV25-1; size: -
CDR3: CASSRTGGAEAFF; V: TRBV16; size: -
CDR3: CASRPTANYGYTF; V: TRBV12-3/TRBV12-4; size: -